One sample yielded the 22 T cell receptor beta chains listed below, sequenced in a study of cytomegalovirus exposure and HLA in healthy donors. Amplification used 60 Vbeta primers and 13 Jbeta primers. Libraries were prepared by immunoSEQ multiplex PCR; TCRdb keeps only in-frame clonotypes and omits some of them. Of some 120,000 clones in the sample, around 68% are singletons; the top ten hold under 5%. The material sequenced was PBMCs. The receptors were sampled from a man aged 40-49 years in good health and CMV-seropositive.

V usage is TRBV5-4 and J usage is TRBJ1-4, with no clear D. CDR3 length equals 13 residues. From germline, CDR1 is SGHNT and CDR2 YYREEE (reference sequence). V was shortened by 1 base and J by 8 bases, with 9 bases between the two germline ends. CDR3 region: CASSLYREEKLFF. The CDR3 nucleotides are TGTGCCAGCAGCTTGTATCGTGAGGAAAAACTGTTTTTT.

This chain connects TRBV5-1 to TRBJ1-1; 11 nucleotides agree with TRBD1. Germline V gene lookup returns CDR1 SGHRS and CDR2 YFSETQ. V shed 1 base and J 1 base; nucleotides not matched to a gene: 3. The CDR3 has 16 residues. The CDR3 sequence is CASSLHGQGANTEAFF. The DNA of the CDR3 is TGCGCCAGCAGCTTGCACGGACAGGGGGCGAACACTGAAGCTTTCTTT.

This chain joins TRBV5-5 and TRBJ1-1; the D gene is possibly TRBD1 (6 bases). V was shortened by 4 bases and J by 1 base, with 14 bases between the two germline ends. The germline V gene has CDR1 SGHKS and CDR2 YYEKEE (reference sequence). CDR3 size: 15 residues. The CDR3 DNA follows: TGTGCCAGCAGCCCCCTAGGGGGATCGAACACTGAAGCTTTCTTT. Translation gives CASSPLGGSNTEAFF.

On this clone: The same CDR3 also results from other DNA sequences found in this sample. V usage is TRBV7-9 and J usage is TRBJ2-7; TRBD1 agrees at 8 bases. Trimming cost V 5 bases and J 2 bases; bases outside gene matches: 5. The length of the CDR3 is 14 residues. Per the germline V gene, CDR1 is SEHNR and CDR2 is FQNEAQ (reference sequence). The CDR3 region has the DNA TGTGCCAGCAGCCCCGGGACAGGAACCTACGAGCAGTACTTC. Protein: CASSPGTGTYEQYF.

The V and J genes are TRBV29-1 and TRBJ2-2; 10 nucleotides agree with TRBD1. This CDR3 has 15 amino acids. Trimming cost V 1 base and J 7 bases; bases outside gene matches: 6. Germline CDR1 and CDR2: SQVTM and ANQGSEA. The CDR3 sequence is CSVEVRQGADGELFF. The CDR3 region has the DNA TGCAGCGTTGAAGTGAGACAGGGGGCAGACGGGGAGCTGTTTTTT.

The chain couples TRBV19 to TRBJ1-1; no firm D call. The germline CDR1 and CDR2 sequences are LNHDA and SQIVND (reference sequence). V lost 1 base, J lost 2 bases, and 8 bases lay in between. This CDR3 spans 14 amino acids. CDR3 region: CASSIGAANTEAFF. In DNA, the CDR3 is TGTGCCAGTAGTATAGGTGCGGCTAACACTGAAGCTTTCTTT.

The genes are TRBV5-1 and TRBJ2-7; 9 positions agree with TRBD1. Unmatched junction bases numbered 4, after V lost 4 bases and J lost 2 bases. The CDR3 is 14 residues long. Germline CDR1 reads SGHRS; CDR2 reads YFSETQ. The CDR3 region has the DNA TGCGCCAGCAGCCGGGACAGGGCCACCTACGAGCAGTACTTC. It yields the protein CASSRDRATYEQYF.

This chain connects TRBV18 to TRBJ2-5; the match to TRBD2 covers 9 bases. The V and J ends lost 6 bases and 1 base, in that order; junction bases with no gene match: 9. The CDR3 extends over 16 amino acids. Germline V gene lookup returns CDR1 KGHSH and CDR2 LQKENI. CDR3 loop: CASSLNSGGTQETQYF. The CDR3 DNA sequence: TGTGCCAGCTCCCTCAATAGCGGGGGAACCCAAGAGACCCAGTACTTC.

This chain connects TRBV2 to TRBJ1-5; no firm D call. Germline V gives CDR1 SNHLY, CDR2 FYNNEI. V lost 0 bases to trimming and J lost 5 bases, with 8 bases between them. CDR3 length equals 14 residues. The CDR3: CASSEASGDQPQHF. The CDR3 region has the DNA TGTGCCAGCAGTGAAGCCTCCGGGGATCAGCCCCAGCATTTT.

This chain joins TRBV28 and TRBJ1-4; 10 bases match TRBD1. This CDR3 comprises 15 residues. The V gene end was trimmed by 5 bases and the J gene end by 4 bases; junction bases not matched to a gene: 4. The germline V gene encodes CDR1 MDHEN and CDR2 SYDVKM. As DNA, the CDR3 is TGTGCCAGCAGTATAGGGGACAGGGGTAATGAAAAACTGTTTTTT. Translation: CASSIGDRGNEKLFF.

This clone has just a few counts. The chain combines TRBV10-3 with TRBJ2-4; 10 nucleotides agree with TRBD2. Germline V CDR1 and CDR2: ENHRY, SYGVKD. This CDR3 is 17 amino acids long. V was pared by 0 bases and J by 0 bases, with 2 bases of the junction left unmatched. This CDR3 reads CAISESTSGLAKNIQYF. CDR3 sequence (DNA): TGTGCCATCAGTGAGTCGACTAGCGGGCTAGCCAAAAACATTCAGTACTTC.

V and J are TRBV10-3 and TRBJ2-5; 11 nucleotides match TRBD1. The V segment lost 6 bases and the J segment 2 bases; nucleotides outside the gene matches: 8. Germline CDR1 and CDR2: ENHRY and SYGVKD. This CDR3 is 16 amino acids long. As DNA, the CDR3 is TGTGCCATCAGCGACCCCCGGGACAGGGGGCAAGAGACCCAGTACTTC. Amino acids: CAISDPRDRGQETQYF.

The count of this clone is one. V and J are TRBV30 and TRBJ2-3, with TRBD2 matching over 8 bases. The CDR3 totals 13 residues. Per germline, CDR1 GTSNPN and CDR2 SVGIG (reference sequence). Trimming took 4 bases from V and 5 from J; bases not matched to a gene: 5. CDR3 loop: CAWKRGTRDTQYF. The CDR3 nucleotides are TGTGCCTGGAAGCGGGGGACCAGAGATACGCAGTATTTT.

The chain is built from TRBV29-1 and TRBJ1-2, with 8 bases fitting TRBD1. The CDR3 extends over 13 amino acids. Trimming took 4 bases from V and 1 from J; bases not matched to a gene: 2. The V gene's germline CDR1 is SQVTM and CDR2 ANQGSEA. As DNA, the CDR3 is TGCAGCGTTGCAGGGGGCATTAACTATGGCTACACCTTC. It specifies CSVAGGINYGYTF.

This chain uses TRBV5-4 with TRBJ2-3; D is perhaps TRBD2 (7 bases). V lost 3 bases and J 4 bases, leaving 21 bases between the germline ends. The CDR3 totals 17 residues. Germline V gives CDR1 SGHNT, CDR2 YYREEE (reference sequence). CDR3 amino acids: CASSSPGAGEGADTQYF. Here the CDR3 DNA reads TGTGCCAGCAGCTCCCCTGGTGCGGGAGAGGGGGCAGATACGCAGTATTTT.

The CDR3 sequence: CASSLGLAGVLSEQFF. The CDR3 DNA follows: TGCGCCAGCAGCTTAGGGCTAGCGGGAGTCCTGAGTGAGCAGTTCTTC. This chain links TRBV5-1 with TRBJ2-1, with 10 bases identical to TRBD2. The CDR3 totals 16 residues. Germline loops: CDR1 SGHRS, CDR2 YFSETQ. With V trimmed by 2 bases and J by 9 bases, 11 bases remained unmatched.

With respect to this clone: Just one base apart from a much larger clone, this may be a read error. This chain joins TRBV2 and TRBJ1-1, with D unclear. The CDR3 spans 13 residues. Germline V lookup: CDR1 SNHLY, CDR2 FYNNEI. V lost 6 bases to trimming and J lost 1 base, with 9 bases between them. Written as DNA, the CDR3 is TGTGCCAGCAGCTTAAACAGGAACACTGAAGCTTTCTTT. Amino acid sequence: CASSLNRNTEAFF.

This chain connects TRBV5-1 to TRBJ2-7, with 10 bases matching TRBD2. The V gene's germline CDR1 is SGHRS and CDR2 YFSETQ. CDR3 length: 17 amino acids. With V trimmed by 4 bases and J by 7 bases, 17 bases remained unmatched. The CDR3 DNA sequence: TGCGCCAGCAGCGCCGGGACCCTAGCGGGAGACTCGGGTGAGCAGTACTTC. It specifies CASSAGTLAGDSGEQYF.

This clone was detected only a few times. The chain carries TRBV7-9 and TRBJ2-5; a weak D match, TRBD1 (6 bases). V dropped 5 bases and J dropped 3 bases, with 16 bases sitting between them. Germline V gene lookup returns CDR1 SEHNR and CDR2 FQNEAQ (reference sequence). The CDR3 is 15 residues long. The CDR3 coding sequence is TGTGCCAGCAGCCCAGGGGCGACGGAGGAAGAGACCCAGTACTTC. Translation: CASSPGATEEETQYF.

The chain recombines TRBV2 with TRBJ1-5; D remains ambiguous. This CDR3 is 13 amino acids long. Between the trimmed V and J ends, which lost 8 bases and 2 bases, there was a span of 10 bases. CDR1 SNHLY and CDR2 FYNNEI come from the germline V gene. In nucleotides, the CDR3 is TGTGCCAGCCAAATCCGAGGCAATCAGCCCCAGCATTTT. It encodes CASQIRGNQPQHF. The complete variable domain, with remaining parts taken from reference TRBV2 and TRBJ1-5, reads EPEVTQTPSHQVTQMGQEVILRCVPISNHLYFYWYRQILGQKVEFLVSFYNNEISEKSEIFDDQFSVERPDGSNFTLKIRSTKLEDSAMYFCASQIRGNQPQHFGDGTRLSIL.

The genes are TRBV29-1 and TRBJ2-3; D gene unclear. Germline V gene lookup returns CDR1 SQVTM and CDR2 ANQGSEA. The CDR3 sequence is 13 residues long. V lost 2 bases and J lost 3, with 9 bases in between. In DNA form, the CDR3 reads TGCAGCGTTGAATCAGGCACAACAGATACGCAGTATTTT. It translates to CSVESGTTDTQYF.

This clone is a singleton in its sample. The gene calls are TRBV7-9 and TRBJ1-2; the match to TRBD1 covers 7 bases. Germline CDR1 SEHNR, CDR2 FQNEAQ (reference sequence). V shed 1 base and J 0 bases; nucleotides not matched to a gene: 5. The length of the CDR3 is 16 residues. The CDR3 nucleotides read TGTGCCAGCAGCTTAGGGGCAGGGGGGCCTAACTATGGCTACACCTTC. It encodes CASSLGAGGPNYGYTF. The variable domain in full, completed from reference TRBV7-9 and TRBJ1-2, reads DTGVSQNPRHKITKRGQNVTFRCDPISEHNRLYWYRQTLGQGPEFLTYFQNEAQLEKSRLLSDRFSAERPKGSFSTLEIQRTEQGDSAMYLCASSLGAGGPNYGYTFGSGTRLTVV.